The sequence of this T cell receptor (beta chain) was determined in a study of T-cell reconstitution after alpha-beta-depleted transplantation in children. General observations from the study: T-cell numbers and diversity one year post-transplant derived largely from freshly generated T cells.

This clonotype was counted at least ten times. The antigen remains undetermined. The CDR3 contains 17 residues. CDR1 is SEHNR and CDR2 is FQNEAQ in the germline V gene (reference sequence). J gave up 1 base and V 1 base, and 10 bases lay outside the gene matches. Unique molecular identifiers tagged the TCRbeta library. TCRdb fed the PCR reads into MiXCR, producing one record per CDR3 protein. There are fewer than 450,000 distinct CDR3 sequences in the sample; 16% occur only once, and around 43% lies in the top ten. The specimen comprised PBMCs, mostly from graft donor cells, sampled 360 days after TCRalphabeta/CD19-depleted stem cell transplant. The chain carries TRBV7-9 and TRBJ2-7; TRBD2 agrees at 7 bases. The receptor's source is a male patient aged 2-15 years who had a stem cell transplant for acute lymphoblastic leukemia, so the T cells may come from the graft donor. This chain's CDR3 is CASSLGEGSVLSYEQYF. Here the CDR3 DNA reads TGTGCCAGCAGCTTAGGGGAGGGGTCTGTATTATCCTACGAGCAGTACTTC.